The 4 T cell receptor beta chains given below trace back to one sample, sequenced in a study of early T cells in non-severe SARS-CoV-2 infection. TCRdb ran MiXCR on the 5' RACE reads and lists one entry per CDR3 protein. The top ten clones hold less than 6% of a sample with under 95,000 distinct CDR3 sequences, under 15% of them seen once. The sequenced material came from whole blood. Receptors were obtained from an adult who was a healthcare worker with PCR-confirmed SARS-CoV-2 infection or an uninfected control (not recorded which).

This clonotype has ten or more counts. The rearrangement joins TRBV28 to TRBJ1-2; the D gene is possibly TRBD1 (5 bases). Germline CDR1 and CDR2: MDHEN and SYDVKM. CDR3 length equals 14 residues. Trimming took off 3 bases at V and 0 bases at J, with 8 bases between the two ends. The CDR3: CASSLSGANYGYTF. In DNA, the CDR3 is TGTGCCAGCAGTTTGTCGGGGGCTAACTATGGCTACACCTTC.

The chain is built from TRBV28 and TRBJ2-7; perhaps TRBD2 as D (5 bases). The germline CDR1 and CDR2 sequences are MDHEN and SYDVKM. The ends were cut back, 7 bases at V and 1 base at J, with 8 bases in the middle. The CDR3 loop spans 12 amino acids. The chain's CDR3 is CASKDSSYEQYF. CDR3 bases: TGTGCCAGCAAGGACTCGTCCTACGAGCAGTACTTC.

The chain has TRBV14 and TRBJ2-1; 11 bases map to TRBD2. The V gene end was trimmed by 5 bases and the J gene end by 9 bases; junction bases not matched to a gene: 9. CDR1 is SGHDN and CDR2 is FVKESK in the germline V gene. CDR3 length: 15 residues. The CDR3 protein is CASSARLAGRLEQFF. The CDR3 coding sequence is TGTGCCAGCAGCGCTCGACTAGCGGGAAGACTTGAGCAGTTCTTC.

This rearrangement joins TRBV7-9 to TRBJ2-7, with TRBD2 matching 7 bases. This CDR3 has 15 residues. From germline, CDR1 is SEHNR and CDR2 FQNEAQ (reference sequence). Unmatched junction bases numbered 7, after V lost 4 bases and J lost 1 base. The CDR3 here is CASSSLGGGSYEQYF. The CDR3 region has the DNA TGTGCCAGCAGCTCCCTGGGCGGGGGTTCCTACGAGCAGTACTTC.